This TCR beta chain was documented in a study of naive and memory T cell subsets. General observations from the study: Naive repertoires, especially CD8, held a few larger clonotypes, possibly memory cells re-expressing CD45RA. Gini index rose across naive, CM, EM and EMRA in CD4 and CD8. In naive cells, over 85% of TCR sequences were seen only once.

Trimming stripped 4 bases from V and 0 bases from J, with 7 bases between. Germline V gene sequence: CDR1 GTSNPN, CDR2 SVGIG (reference sequence). The CDR3 spans 12 residues. Two oligonucleotides, mixed equimolar, formed the beta constant-region primer covering TRBC1 and TRBC2. Nested alpha and beta constant-region primers with the SP2 primer drove four PCR rounds on ligated cDNA. TCRdb analysed the UMI-ligation and nested PCR reads with MiXCR anew, one entry per CDR3 protein. The table includes over 90,000 distinct CDR3 sequences, 11% detected once. Points on this clonotype: The antigen remains undetermined.

The TCR originated in a human donor in good health. The rearrangement uses TRBV30 and TRBJ2-7; D is unresolved. The sample taken for sequencing was naive CD4+ T cells from blood. CDR3 sequence (DNA): TGTGCCTGGATGGGCGTCTCCTACGAGCAGTACTTC. Translating it yields CAWMGVSYEQYF.